This T cell receptor (beta chain) emerged from a study of T cell repertoires in cytomegalovirus infection. Study-wide background: Through public TCR beta signatures, both CMV infection and matching HLA type were indicated.

Comments on this clonotype: Antigen: not known.

Overall study results and limits: Using cumulative public TCR beta family frequency, the authors identified those who carried CMV together with the relevant HLA. In two of eight donors, the top clonotype was HLA-C-restricted CMV-specific.

The CDR3 spans 20 residues. V shed 3 bases and J shed 7 bases, with 28 bases lying between them. Germline V gene data show CDR1 as SNHLY and CDR2 as FYNNEI. A single record per CDR3 protein comes from TCRdb applying MiXCR to the reads. The profile shows about 310,000 distinct CDR3 sequences, roughly a sixth of them singletons. This chain joins TRBV2 and TRBJ1-6; D is unresolved. This TCR was sampled from a human donor in good health (CMV status not recorded). Some clones in this sample may be carry-over from other donors' samples. The source material was PBMCs. The CDR3 spells CASSEIGSRLAIDRNSPLHF. The DNA of the CDR3 is TGTGCCAGCAGTGAGATCGGATCTCGCCTTGCCATAGATCGGAATTCACCCCTCCACTTT.